The T cell receptor (beta chain) under discussion was sequenced for a study of blood T cell repertoires in COVID-19. Study information: Acute and convalescent COVID-19 samples came from the United States, Italy and Spain.

The data were produced by immunoSEQ multiplex PCR, yet TCRdb's version contains in-frame clones alone and is incomplete. The table shows 200,000 or so clones, with 83% occurring only once. A COVID-19 case had been met by exposed participants during the 2 weeks before study entry. The CDR3 consists of 18 residues. V trimming: 2 bases; J trimming: 4 bases; junction bases outside the gene matches: 19. Germline V gene data show CDR1 as SQVTM and CDR2 as ANQGSEA. The chain employs TRBV29-1 and TRBJ1-2; TRBD1 aligns across 7 bases. This TCR derives from a woman aged 50 to 65 who had been exposed to COVID-19. Sequencing input: PBMCs or T cells enriched from blood (not recorded which). In DNA, the CDR3 is TGCAGCGTTGAAATCGAAGGACAGGTGCGGGTTCCCAGCTATGGCTACACCTTC. Its translation is CSVEIEGQVRVPSYGYTF.